Listed below are T cell receptor beta chains from one sample, sequenced in a study. Each CDR3 protein gets one entry after TCRdb re-called the 5' RACE reads with MiXCR. The data contain 62,000 or so distinct CDR3 sequences, around a fifth of them seen just once; the ten biggest clones take up 2.5% to 3%. Source material: memory CD4+ T cells sorted from a lymph node. These receptors came from a female donor with breast cancer. The CDR3 runs from the conserved cysteine through the conserved F or W. Fields, in order: D gene, V gene, clone size, J gene, CDR3 protein, CDR3 DNA. The D gene is left open where the match is weak. Only some rows state a clone size, as once, few, many or a class for expanded clones.

>-|TRBV20-1|-|TRBJ1-1
CSAREVWGANTEAFF
TGCAGTGCTAGAGAAGTCTGGGGGGCGAACACTGAAGCTTTCTTT
>-|TRBV7-2|-|TRBJ2-2
CASSLVLGSFAGELFF
TGTGCCAGCAGCTTAGTCCTGGGGTCCTTCGCCGGGGAGCTGTTTTTC
>-|TRBV7-2|few|TRBJ1-2
CASSLVGDPNYGYTF
TGTGCCAGCAGCTTAGTAGGGGATCCTAACTATGGCTACACCTTC
>-|TRBV7-2|-|TRBJ1-2
CASSFQRGDYGYTF
TGTGCCAGCAGCTTTCAGCGGGGGGACTATGGCTACACCTTC
>TRBD2|TRBV5-1|many|TRBJ2-5
CASSLSLAGETQYF
TGCGCCAGCAGCTTGAGTCTAGCGGGAGAGACCCAGTACTTC
>-|TRBV12-3/TRBV12-4|-|TRBJ1-2
CASSPLSRGGCYTF
TGTGCCAGCAGTCCCCTTTCGAGGGGCGGGTGCTACACCTTC
>-|TRBV7-6|few|TRBJ2-3
CASSAKRMDAQYF
TGTGCCAGCAGCGCCAAAAGGATGGATGCGCAGTATTTT
>TRBD2|TRBV29-1|few|TRBJ2-3
CSVVGGLAGSSTDTQYF
TGCAGCGTTGTAGGGGGACTAGCGGGGTCTAGCACAGATACGCAGTATTTT
>-|TRBV28|-|TRBJ1-1
CASRDGGYMNTEAFF
TGTGCCAGCAGAGACGGGGGTTATATGAACACTGAAGCTTTCTTT
>TRBD1|TRBV27|many|TRBJ1-5
CASSGQGDQPQHF
TGTGCCAGCAGTGGACAGGGGGATCAGCCCCAGCATTTT
>TRBD1|TRBV5-1|many|TRBJ2-7
CASSGTGNYEQYF
TGCGCCAGCTCCGGGACAGGGAATTACGAGCAGTACTTC
>-|TRBV7-9|-|TRBJ2-5
CASSSFGTETQCF
TGTGCCAGCAGCTCATTCGGCACCGAGACCCAGTGCTTC
>-|TRBV6-5|-|TRBJ1-2
CATTQLKNPYGYTF
TGTGCCACCACCCAATTGAAGAATCCCTATGGCTACACCTTC
>-|TRBV28|few|TRBJ1-2
CASSLPRGGYTF
TGTGCCAGCAGTTTGCCGCGGGGTGGCTACACCTTC
>TRBD1|TRBV5-1|-|TRBJ2-4
CASSFGDRGDIQYF
TGCGCCAGCAGCTTCGGCGACAGGGGAGACATTCAGTACTTC
>TRBD1|TRBV5-1|-|TRBJ1-2
CASSFRGTGIGSYGYTF
TGCGCCAGCAGCTTCCGAGGGACAGGGATAGGTAGCTATGGCTACACCTTC
>TRBD1|TRBV4-2|-|TRBJ1-1
CASSQGDRGDTEAFF
TGTGCCAGCAGCCAGGGGGACAGGGGAGACACTGAAGCTTTCTTT
>TRBD1|TRBV5-1|-|TRBJ2-7
CASSLDGQGAREQYF
TGCGCCAGCAGCTTGGATGGACAGGGGGCCCGGGAGCAGTACTTC
>-|TRBV4-3|few|TRBJ1-2
CASSRKGPGGYGYTF
TGCGCCAGCAGCCGGAAGGGTCCTGGAGGATATGGCTACACCTTC
>-|TRBV20-1|-|TRBJ1-5
CSARGPGPNQPQHF
TGCAGTGCTAGGGGACCTGGACCCAATCAGCCCCAGCATTTT
>-|TRBV5-1|-|TRBJ1-4
CASSLEYTGRLEKLFF
TGCGCCAGCAGCTTGGAGTACACAGGGCGACTTGAAAAACTGTTTTTT
>-|TRBV6-2/TRBV6-3|few|TRBJ2-7
CASSRHEFPYEQHF
TGTGCCAGCAGCCGACACGAGTTTCCCTACGAGCAGCACTTC
>-|TRBV25-1|many|TRBJ1-5
CASSDSGLTQHF
TGTGCCAGCAGTGATTCGGGGCTGACCCAGCATTTT
>TRBD1|TRBV7-3|few|TRBJ2-5
CASSPSPRQGSKETQYF
TGTGCCAGCAGCCCTTCTCCCCGACAGGGGAGTAAAGAGACCCAGTACTTC
>-|TRBV28|-|TRBJ1-5
CASRKDRSRNQPQHF
TGTGCCAGCAGAAAAGACAGATCCCGCAATCAGCCCCAGCATTTT
>-|TRBV20-1|few|TRBJ1-5
CSASRGYSNQPQHF
TGCAGTGCTTCGAGGGGTTATAGCAATCAGCCCCAGCATTTT
>-|TRBV6-1|-|TRBJ2-5
CVSSVGWQETQYF
TGTGTTAGCAGTGTAGGCTGGCAAGAGACCCAGTACTTC
>-|TRBV4-2|-|TRBJ2-2
CASSQEKGVFGELFF
TGTGCCAGCAGCCAAGAAAAAGGAGTTTTCGGGGAGCTGTTTTTT
>-|TRBV28|few|TRBJ1-1
CASRPQGPGNTEAFF
TGTGCCAGCAGACCCCAAGGTCCAGGGAACACTGAAGCTTTCTTT
>TRBD2|TRBV6-2/TRBV6-3|many|TRBJ2-3
CASSSGTSGRTDTQYF
TGTGCCAGCAGTTCCGGGACTAGCGGGAGGACAGATACGCAGTATTTT
>-|TRBV27|-|TRBJ2-7
CASSGYSTPYTYEQYF
TGTGCCAGCAGTGGATATTCGACCCCTTACACCTACGAGCAGTACTTC
>TRBD1|TRBV5-1|few|TRBJ1-1
CASSERGRRDTEAFF
TGCGCCAGCAGCGAAAGGGGGCGCCGGGACACTGAAGCTTTCTTT
>-|TRBV6-2/TRBV6-3|few|TRBJ2-5
CASSPGKETQYF
TGTGCCAGCAGCCCAGGAAAAGAGACCCAGTACTTC
>TRBD2|TRBV12-3/TRBV12-4|few|TRBJ2-3
CASSRRLAGTTDTQYF
TGTGCCAGCAGTCGACGACTAGCGGGAACGACAGATACGCAGTATTTT
>-|TRBV5-1|few|TRBJ1-1
CASSLGQFLDTEAFF
TGCGCCAGCAGCTTAGGACAGTTCCTTGACACTGAAGCTTTCTTT
>-|TRBV7-9|many|TRBJ2-3
CASSLASGYTDTQYF
TGTGCCAGCAGCTTAGCCTCAGGGTACACAGATACGCAGTATTTT
>-|TRBV20-1|few|TRBJ1-2
CSASAGGFYGYTF
TGCAGTGCCAGCGCCGGGGGGTTCTATGGCTACACCTTC
>-|TRBV28|-|TRBJ2-7
CASSAAQQVEQYF
TGTGCCAGCAGTGCGGCCCAACAGGTCGAGCAGTACTTC
>TRBD2|TRBV28|many|TRBJ2-7
CAAGLAGAEQYF
TGTGCCGCAGGACTAGCGGGAGCCGAGCAGTACTTC
>-|TRBV4-2|once|TRBJ2-5
CASSPGLSQGETQYF
TGTGCCAGCAGCCCCGGGCTATCTCAGGGGGAGACCCAGTACTTC
>-|TRBV30|-|TRBJ2-7
CAWRQRAEQYF
TGTGCCTGGAGGCAAAGGGCAGAGCAGTACTTC
>-|TRBV5-1|few|TRBJ2-1
CASSFLGTSYNEQFF
TGCGCCAGCAGCTTCCTCGGGACCTCTTACAATGAGCAGTTCTTC
>TRBD2|TRBV6-6|many|TRBJ2-7
CASSNSGNEQYF
TGTGCCAGCAGCAATAGCGGGAACGAGCAGTACTTC
>TRBD1|TRBV12-5|-|TRBJ2-7
CASVAGTGYEQYF
TGTGCTAGTGTTGCCGGGACAGGCTACGAGCAGTACTTC
>-|TRBV6-1|-|TRBJ2-7
CASSDDWAYEQYF
TGTGCCAGCAGTGATGACTGGGCCTACGAGCAGTACTTC
>-|TRBV7-2|-|TRBJ2-3
CASSLTANTDTQYF
TGTGCCAGCAGCTTAACGGCCAACACAGATACGCAGTATTTC
>TRBD2|TRBV5-1|many|TRBJ2-7
CASSMTSGRSYEQYF
TGCGCCAGCAGCATGACTAGCGGGAGGTCCTACGAGCAGTACTTC
>-|TRBV4-2|-|TRBJ1-4
CASSQTFSATNEKLFF
TGTGCCAGCAGCCAAACCTTTTCAGCGACTAATGAAAAACTGTTTTTT
>-|TRBV6-1|-|TRBJ2-5
CASSAGLGQETQYF
TGTGCCAGCAGTGCTGGTCTCGGTCAAGAGACCCAGTACTTC
>TRBD2|TRBV6-1|-|TRBJ2-1
CASSQGLVSNEQFF
TGTGCCAGCAGTCAAGGACTAGTGAGTAATGAGCAGTTCTTC
>-|TRBV10-3|-|TRBJ1-5
CASSEGREPQHF
TGTGCCTCCAGTGAGGGACGGGAGCCCCAGCATTTT
>TRBD1|TRBV6-6|many|TRBJ1-1
CASIYGQATMNTEAFF
TGTGCCAGCATATACGGACAGGCTACCATGAACACTGAAGCTTTCTTT
>TRBD1|TRBV4-1|many|TRBJ1-1
CASSPEGTGRTEAFF
TGCGCCAGCAGCCCGGAAGGGACAGGTAGGACTGAAGCTTTCTTT
>-|TRBV7-2|-|TRBJ2-3
CASSLGVTQYF
TGTGCCAGCAGCCTTGGAGTTACGCAGTATTTT
>-|TRBV12-3/TRBV12-4|-|TRBJ2-2
CASSSLDIGELFF
TGTGCCAGCAGTTCACTAGATATCGGGGAGCTGTTTTTT